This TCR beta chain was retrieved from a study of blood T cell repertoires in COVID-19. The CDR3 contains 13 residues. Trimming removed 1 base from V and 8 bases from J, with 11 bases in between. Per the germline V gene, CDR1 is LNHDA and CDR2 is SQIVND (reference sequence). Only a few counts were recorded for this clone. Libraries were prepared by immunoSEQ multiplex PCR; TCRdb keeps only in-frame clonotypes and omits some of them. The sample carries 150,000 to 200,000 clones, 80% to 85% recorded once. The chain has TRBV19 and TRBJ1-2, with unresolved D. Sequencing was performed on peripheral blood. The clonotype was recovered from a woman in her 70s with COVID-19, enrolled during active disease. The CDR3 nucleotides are TGTGCCAGTAGTATAGGTCCGTTTTTCGGCTACACCTTC. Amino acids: CASSIGPFFGYTF.